This entry lists 16 T cell receptor beta chains sequenced from one sample in a study of tumor-infiltrating lymphocytes in primary liver carcinoma. Total RNA amounting to roughly 450 ng was the source from which TCR beta cDNA was made with a constant-region primer. Sequencing libraries for TCR beta derived from three nested multiplex PCR rounds that used slightly modified ARM-PCR. It was with TRBV1-TRBV30 forward primers and a C-beta reverse primer that the first two PCR rounds were run, at about 10 cycles each. In TCRdb, the multiplex PCR reads were re-called with MiXCR into one record per CDR3 protein. The sample consists of fewer than 350,000 distinct CDR3 sequences, roughly 61% of them appearing once. RNA isolated from unsorted whole blood supplied the blood RNA, with germline DNA also extracted. The source material was peripheral blood. Receptors were obtained from a man aged 40-50 years with primary liver carcinoma and hepatitis B virus infection.

This clonotype was seen many times. Here the CDR3 DNA reads TGTGCCAGCAGTTTAGGTGCTTACGAGCAGTACTTC. This encodes CASSLGAYEQYF. The rearrangement uses TRBV12-3 or TRBV12-4 and TRBJ2-7; D uncertain. CDR3 length: 12 residues. V lost 1 base and J 4 bases, leaving 5 bases between the germline ends.

For the CDR3, the DNA is TGCGCCAGCAGTGAGACGGGATACTCCTACGAGCAGTACTTC. Translated, it gives CASSETGYSYEQYF. This chain uses TRBV10-2 with TRBJ2-7, with a tentative D call TRBD2 (5 bases). CDR3 length: 14 residues. The germline CDR1 and CDR2 sequences are WSHSY and SAAADI. V was clipped by 2 bases and J by 0 bases, with 8 bases between them.

V and J are TRBV6-2 or TRBV6-3 and TRBJ2-5; D uncertain. The CDR3 sequence is 12 residues long. V lost 4 bases and J 5 bases, leaving 8 bases between the germline ends. Germline CDR1 is MNHEY and CDR2 is SVGEGT. As DNA, the CDR3 is TGTGCCAGCAGTTCCCACGGGGAGACCCAGTACTTC. This gives the protein CASSSHGETQYF.

This clonotype was detected only once. The chain employs TRBV11-1 and TRBJ1-6; 7 bases align to TRBD1. CDR3 size: 15 residues. Germline CDR1 is SGHAT and CDR2 is FQDESV (reference sequence). The CDR3 region has the DNA TGTGTCATCAGCTTAGTTGGAGGGGGCTATTCACCCCTCCACTTT. It translates to CVISLVGGGYSPLHF.

On this clonotype: At one boundary the junction diverges from the germline segment, which might be a read error. This rearrangement joins TRBV11-1 to TRBJ2-7; 10 bases agree with TRBD1. Per germline, CDR1 SGHAT and CDR2 FQDESV (reference sequence). This CDR3 spans 15 amino acids. The CDR3: CGSSQGQGVSYEQYF. The CDR3 bases are TGTGGCAGCAGCCAAGGACAGGGGGTTTCCTATGAGCAGTACTTC.

As for this clonotype: With a much larger clone just one base away, this may be a read error. The chain couples TRBV5-5 to TRBJ2-3; the D gene is possibly TRBD1 (6 bases). The CDR3 contains 14 residues. CDR1 and CDR2 from the germline V gene are SGHKS and YYEKEE (reference sequence). V was pared by 4 bases and J by 5 bases, with 14 bases between. The CDR3 spells CASSLRGLIDTQYF. In nucleotides, the CDR3 is TGTGCCAGCAGCCTCAGGGGATTGATAGATACGCAGTATTTT.

In its sample, this clonotype was seen once. The V call is TRBV1, the J call TRBJ2-1; the table calls TRBD2, which could not be checked here. TRBV1 is recorded as a pseudogene. The CDR3 spans 16 residues. The CDR3 is CTSSHVGASGDNEQFF. As DNA, the CDR3 is TGCACCAGCAGCCATGTCGGGGCTAGCGGCGATAATGAGCAGTTCTTC.

About this clonotype: This could be a read error, since a much larger clone is one nucleotide away. The CDR3 loop reads CVSNHRTRSYEQYF. The CDR3 DNA reads as TGTGTCAGCAACCACCGGACTCGCTCCTACGAGCAGTACTTC. V and J are TRBV6-2 or TRBV6-3 and TRBJ2-7; possible D gene TRBD2, 5 bases. The CDR3 runs 14 residues. Germline CDR1 and CDR2: MNHEY and SVGEGT.

The table lists this clonotype with many counts. The chain employs TRBV29-1 and TRBJ2-1, with D hard to call. CDR1 is SQVTM, CDR2 ANQGSEA, per germline. V shed 6 bases and J shed 9 bases, with 18 bases lying between them. The CDR3 is made up of 13 amino acids. Here the CDR3 DNA reads TGCAGCGTGGCTGACACCACCTTAGGTGAGCAGTTCTTC. Protein product: CSVADTTLGEQFF.

Concerning this clonotype itself: A much larger clone lies a single base off, so this may be a read error. The chain uses TRBV12-3 or TRBV12-4 and TRBJ2-6; tentative D call: TRBD1 (5 bases). Trimming removed 3 bases from V and 1 base from J, with 7 bases in between. The CDR3 is made up of 15 amino acids. The CDR3 reads CASSFKGSGANVLTF. CDR3 DNA sequence: TGTGCCAGCAGTTTTAAGGGGTCTGGGGCCAACGTCCTGACTTTC.

A word on this clonotype: At one boundary the junction diverges from the germline segment, which might be a read error. CDR3: CANSTGTGGYNEQFF. In nucleotides, the CDR3 is TGTGCCAACAGCACCGGGACAGGAGGTTACAATGAGCAGTTCTTC. The chain is built from TRBV11-2 and TRBJ2-1, with 8 bases aligning to TRBD1. This CDR3 is 15 amino acids long. Germline CDR1 reads SGHAT; CDR2 reads FQNNGV.

Details on this clonotype: This may stem from a read error, because a much larger clone lies one nucleotide away. The chain has TRBV10-3 and TRBJ2-1; D could derive from TRBD1 or TRBD2 (5 bases each). Germline V lookup: CDR1 ENHRY, CDR2 SYGVKD. The V end lost 8 bases, the J end lost 6 bases, and 14 bases lay between the germline ends. The CDR3 length is 13 residues. DNA of the CDR3: TGTGCCATCGGGGCTAGCAGGGCCAATGAGCAGTTCTTC. Its translation: CAIGASRANEQFF.

This clonotype was recorded at least ten times. This rearrangement joins TRBV4-2 to TRBJ2-1; 7 nucleotides agree with TRBD1. CDR1 is LGHNA and CDR2 is YNFKEQ in the germline V gene. V was pared by 2 bases and J by 4 bases, with 8 bases of the junction left unmatched. The CDR3 length is 16 residues. The CDR3 nucleotides are TGTGCCAGCAGCCAACCGGGACAGCTTCCTTACAATGAGCAGTTCTTC. The encoded protein is CASSQPGQLPYNEQFF.

This clonotype was observed at least ten times. The CDR3 sequence is CASRGLAGTGDEQFF. DNA for the CDR3: TGTGCCAGCAGAGGACTAGCGGGGACAGGCGATGAGCAGTTCTTC. The chain employs TRBV6-2 or TRBV6-3 and TRBJ2-1, with TRBD2 matching 12 bases. CDR3 length: 15 amino acids. Germline assignment: CDR1 MNHEY and CDR2 SVGEGT. The V and J ends lost 6 bases and 8 bases, in that order; junction bases with no gene match: 8.

With respect to this clonotype: Being one base from a much bigger clone, this may be a read error. V is TRBV11-2 and J is TRBJ2-1, with TRBD1 as a possible D gene (5 bases). Trimming cost V 6 bases and J 7 bases, with 10 bases left between them. The V gene's germline CDR1 is SGHAT and CDR2 FQNNGV. CDR3 size: 12 residues. The chain's CDR3 is CASRSSGNEQFF. CDR3 nucleotide sequence: TGTGCCAGCAGATCATCAGGGAATGAGCAGTTCTTC.

The J gene is TRBJ2-1, the V gene TRBV5-1, with 11 bases identical to TRBD2. There are 15 residues in the CDR3. Germline CDR1 reads SGHRS; CDR2 reads YFSETQ. Trimming at V came to 3 bases and at J to 5 bases, leaving 4 bases not matched to a gene. Written as DNA, the CDR3 is TGCGCCAGCAGCTCGGGACTAGCGGTCGACAATGAGCAGTTCTTC. This codes for CASSSGLAVDNEQFF.